These T cell receptor beta chains were read from a single sample in a study of blood T cell repertoires in COVID-19. Sequenced by immunoSEQ multiplex PCR; TCRdb stores in-frame clones only, minus some. The data contain fewer than 450,000 clones, roughly 87% of them seen just once; the ten biggest clones take up approximately 0.93%. Sequencing was done on a sample of PBMCs or T cells enriched from blood (not recorded which). The receptors shown here come from a woman between 25 and 40 years old who had recovered from COVID-19. Each CDR3 is given with its conserved first and last residue. The order of the fields is V gene, J gene, D gene, clone size, CDR3 DNA, CDR3 protein. D genes are given only for firm matches. Not every row has a clone size; where given, it reads once, few, many or a size class.

TRBV2,TRBJ2-1,-,-,TGTGCCAGCAGTCCCCCTAAGACTAGTGTTGGTGGTGAGCAGTTCTTC,CASSPPKTSVGGEQFF
TRBV28,TRBJ1-1,TRBD1,-,TGTGCCAGCAGACCAAACAGGGGAAGAGCTGAAGCTTTCTTT,CASRPNRGRAEAFF
TRBV20-1,TRBJ2-7,-,-,TGCAGTGCTAGTACCGGGACATATCGTCCGCAGTACTTC,CSASTGTYRPQYF
TRBV5-1,TRBJ1-1,-,-,TGCGCCAGCAGCGAACAGGGGAACACTGAAGCTTTCTTT,CASSEQGNTEAFF
TRBV5-1,TRBJ2-5,-,-,TGCGCCAGCAGCCAAAGAATGCAGGGGATGGGAGAGACCCAGTACTTC,CASSQRMQGMGETQYF
TRBV6-5,TRBJ1-1,TRBD1,-,TGTGCCAGCAGCCGGGACAGGACGAACACTGAAGCTTTCTTT,CASSRDRTNTEAFF
TRBV2,TRBJ1-4,TRBD1,-,TGTGCCAGCAGTGAATATGCAGGGGGCGCACCTAATGAAAAACTGTTTTTT,CASSEYAGGAPNEKLFF
TRBV7-2,TRBJ1-5,-,few,TGTGCCAGCAGCTTAGGGACATGGGGCAATCAGCCCCAGCATTTT,CASSLGTWGNQPQHF
TRBV5-1,TRBJ2-2,-,-,TGCGCCAGCAGCTTGAAGGCCCGAGGGTACACCGGGGAGCTGTTTTTT,CASSLKARGYTGELFF
TRBV5-4,TRBJ1-3,-,few,TGTGCCAGCAGCGCCGGACTAGGGGGAAACACCATATATTTT,CASSAGLGGNTIYF
TRBV7-9,TRBJ2-7,TRBD2,-,TGTGCCAGCAGCCCATTTTCCCCGGGAGGGGATCACTACGAGCAGTACTTC,CASSPFSPGGDHYEQYF
TRBV2,TRBJ2-7,-,once,TGTGCCAGCAGTGAAGCAATATACGAGCAGTACTTC,CASSEAIYEQYF
TRBV10-3,TRBJ1-5,TRBD1,-,TGTGCCATCAGTGAGGGGCAGGGGGGAAATCAGCCCCAGCATTTT,CAISEGQGGNQPQHF
TRBV7-6,TRBJ1-2,TRBD1,few,TGTGCCAGCAGCTCCAGGACAGGGAACTATGGCTACACCTTC,CASSSRTGNYGYTF
TRBV7-2,TRBJ2-7,-,-,TGTGCCAGCAGCTTAGATTACTGGTACGAGCAGTACTTC,CASSLDYWYEQYF
TRBV6-4,TRBJ2-2,-,-,TGTGCCAGCAGTCCATACCAGGGGCCCGGGGAGCTGTTTTTT,CASSPYQGPGELFF
TRBV21-1,TRBJ2-4,-,-,TGTGCCAGCACCCAGGGGGTTGACAAAAACATTCAGTACTTC,CASTQGVDKNIQYF
TRBV6-5,TRBJ2-1,TRBD1,-,TGTGCCAGCAGCCCCGGGACAGGGGCGCAGAATGAGCAGTTCTTC,CASSPGTGAQNEQFF
TRBV6-1,TRBJ1-2,-,-,TGTGCCAGCAGTGATCCCGCAGGGGCTAACTATGGCTACACCTTC,CASSDPAGANYGYTF
TRBV23-1,TRBJ2-3,TRBD1,-,TGCGCCAGCAGTCAATCGAGGCGGACAGGGGGCCCTCCAGATACGCAGTATTTT,CASSQSRRTGGPPDTQYF
TRBV9,TRBJ2-1,TRBD2,-,TGTGCCAGCAGCGTTCGCGGGGGGCCTCCCTCGAACTACAATGAGCAGTTCTTC,CASSVRGGPPSNYNEQFF
TRBV19,TRBJ2-2,-,once,TGTGCCAGTAGTATTGACAGGTTCGGCGGGGAGCTGTTTTTT,CASSIDRFGGELFF
TRBV18,TRBJ1-6,TRBD1,-,TGTGCCAGCTCACCCACCGATCCCGGGACAGGAAATTCACCCCTCCACTTT,CASSPTDPGTGNSPLHF
TRBV27,TRBJ1-5,TRBD1,once,TGTGCCAGCAGCCCGGACAGGGAGGAACAGCCCCAGCATTTT,CASSPDREEQPQHF
TRBV3-1/TRBV3-2,TRBJ1-2,-,-,TGTGCCAGCAGCCAGCGTCAACAGGCGTATGGCTACACCTTC,CASSQRQQAYGYTF
TRBV28,TRBJ1-5,TRBD1,few,TGTGCCAGCAGTACCCACGGGACAGGGGGACAGCCCCAGCATTTT,CASSTHGTGGQPQHF
TRBV6-5,TRBJ2-7,TRBD2,-,TGTGCCAGCAGTCACGGAGCGGGGGGGCCCTACGAGCAGTACTTC,CASSHGAGGPYEQYF
TRBV11-2,TRBJ1-1,-,-,TGTGCCAGCAGCTTAGCAGGGAGGGGAGGAACTGAAGCTTTCTTT,CASSLAGRGGTEAFF
TRBV28,TRBJ2-7,TRBD1,-,TGTGCCAGCAACCGGGACAGGCCCTACGAGCAGTACTTC,CASNRDRPYEQYF
TRBV30,TRBJ2-7,-,-,TGTGCCTGGAGTGTATGGGAGACCAACACCTACGAGCAGTACTTC,CAWSVWETNTYEQYF
TRBV19,TRBJ2-3,-,-,TGTGCCAGTAGTCCCTGGACATCCATTCGACCAGATACGCAGTATTTT,CASSPWTSIRPDTQYF
TRBV5-4,TRBJ2-7,TRBD1,-,TGTGCCAGCAGCCGGAGAGGGCAGGGGGATAAATGGTACGAGCAGTACTTC,CASSRRGQGDKWYEQYF
TRBV5-5,TRBJ1-3,-,-,TGTGCCAGCAGCTTGGATAGCTCTGGAAACACCATATATTTT,CASSLDSSGNTIYF
TRBV6-2/TRBV6-3,TRBJ2-7,-,once,TGTGCCAGCAGTCAGCGACGTAAGCAGTACTTC,CASSQRRKQYF